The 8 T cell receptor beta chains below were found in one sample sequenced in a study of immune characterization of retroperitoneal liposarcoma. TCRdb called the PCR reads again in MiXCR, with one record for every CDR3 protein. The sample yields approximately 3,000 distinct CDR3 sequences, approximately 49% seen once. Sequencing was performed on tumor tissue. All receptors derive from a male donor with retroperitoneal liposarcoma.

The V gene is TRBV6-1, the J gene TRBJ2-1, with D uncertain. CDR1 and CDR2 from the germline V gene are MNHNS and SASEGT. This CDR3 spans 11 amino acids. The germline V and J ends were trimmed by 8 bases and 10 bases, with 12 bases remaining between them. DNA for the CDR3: TGTGCCAGCGGGCAGACCTACGAGCAGTTCTTC. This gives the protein CASGQTYEQFF.

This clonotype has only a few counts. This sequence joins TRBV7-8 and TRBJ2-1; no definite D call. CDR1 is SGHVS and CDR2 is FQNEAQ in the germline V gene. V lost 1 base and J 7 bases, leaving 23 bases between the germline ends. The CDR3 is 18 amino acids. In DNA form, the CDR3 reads TGTGCCAGCAGCTTAGTGGGTCTAACTCCGACCAAGTCAAATGAGCAGTTCTTC. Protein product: CASSLVGLTPTKSNEQFF.

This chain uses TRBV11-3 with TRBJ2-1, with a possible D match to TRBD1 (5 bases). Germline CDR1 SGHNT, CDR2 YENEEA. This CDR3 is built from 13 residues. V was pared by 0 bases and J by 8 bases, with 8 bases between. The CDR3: CASSLDRDHEQFF. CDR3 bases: TGTGCCAGCAGCTTAGACAGGGATCATGAGCAGTTCTTC.

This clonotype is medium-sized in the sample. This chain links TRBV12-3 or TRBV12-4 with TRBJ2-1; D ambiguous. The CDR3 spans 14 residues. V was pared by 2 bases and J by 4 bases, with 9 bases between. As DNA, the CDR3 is TGTGCCAGCAGTTTATATTTGGGTTACAATGAGCAGTTCTTC. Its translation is CASSLYLGYNEQFF.

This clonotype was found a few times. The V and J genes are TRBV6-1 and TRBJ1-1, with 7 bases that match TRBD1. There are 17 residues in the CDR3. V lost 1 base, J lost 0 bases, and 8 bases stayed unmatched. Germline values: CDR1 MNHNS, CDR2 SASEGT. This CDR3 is CASSEDLGQIMNTEAFF. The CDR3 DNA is TGTGCCAGCAGTGAAGACCTGGGACAGATAATGAACACTGAAGCTTTCTTT.

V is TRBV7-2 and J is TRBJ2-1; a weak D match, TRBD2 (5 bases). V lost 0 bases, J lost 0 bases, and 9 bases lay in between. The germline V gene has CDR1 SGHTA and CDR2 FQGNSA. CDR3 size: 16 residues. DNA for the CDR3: TGTGCCAGCAGCTTAGCGAGGGCCTCCTCCTACAATGAGCAGTTCTTC. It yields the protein CASSLARASSYNEQFF.

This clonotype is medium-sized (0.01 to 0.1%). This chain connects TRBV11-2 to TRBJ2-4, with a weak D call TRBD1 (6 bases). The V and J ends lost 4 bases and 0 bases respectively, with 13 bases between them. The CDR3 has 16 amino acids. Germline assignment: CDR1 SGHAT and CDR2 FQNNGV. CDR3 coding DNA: TGTGCCAGCAGCTCGAGACAGGCCCTAGCCAAAAACATTCAGTACTTC. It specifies CASSSRQALAKNIQYF. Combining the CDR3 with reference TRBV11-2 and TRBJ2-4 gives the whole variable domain EAGVAQSPRYKIIEKRQSVAFWCNPISGHATLYWYQQILGQGPKLLIQFQNNGVVDDSQLPKDRFSAERLKGVDSTLKIQPAKLEDSAVYLCASSSRQALAKNIQYFGAGTRLSVL.

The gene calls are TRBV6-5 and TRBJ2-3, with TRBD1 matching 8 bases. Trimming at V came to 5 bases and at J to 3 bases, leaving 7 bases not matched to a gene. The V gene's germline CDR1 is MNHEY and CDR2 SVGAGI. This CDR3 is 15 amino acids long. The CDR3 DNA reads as TGTGCCAGCAGTCTTGACAGGGGAGGTACAGATACGCAGTATTTT. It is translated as CASSLDRGGTDTQYF.